This T cell receptor (beta chain) was sequenced in a study of blood T cell repertoires in COVID-19. Study overall: Italy, Spain and the United States were the sources of the convalescent and acute COVID-19 samples. PBMCs, B-cell-depleted T cells, or T cells were the source of the cDNA or gDNA that made up the material.

CDR3 length: 14 residues. Trimming removed 3 bases at V and 0 bases at J, with 9 bases between. Germline V CDR1 and CDR2: SGDLS, YYNGEE. As processed by the authors: Cell counts per sample came from amplifying reference gene primers. TCRdb's table, derived via immunoSEQ multiplex PCR, lists solely in-frame clones and lacks some. That table is the source of V, J and clone size, and D and trimming were worked out from the DNA. The sample holds just over 250,000 clones, over 80% seen once. The Seattle site enrolled patients during active infection and followed them longitudinally. Specimen: peripheral blood. The clonotype was recovered from a woman in her seventies with COVID-19, enrolled during active disease. This chain connects TRBV9 to TRBJ2-5, with a weak D call TRBD2 (6 bases). Written as DNA, the CDR3 is TGTGCCAGCAGCGCGGGACTTAACCAAGAGACCCAGTACTTC. As protein: CASSAGLNQETQYF. The full variable domain, rest sourced from reference TRBV9 and TRBJ2-5, is DSGVTQTPKHLITATGQRVTLRCSPRSGDLSVYWYQQSLDQGLQFLIQYYNGEERAKGNILERFSAQQFPDLHSELNLSSLELGDSALYFCASSAGLNQETQYFGPGTRLLVL.